Following are 21 T cell receptor beta chains from one sample sequenced in a study of blood T cells in healthy people across ages. With a J-beta primer mix and a sample-barcoded 5' primer, a second PCR ran about 6 to 11 cycles. MiXCR, applied by TCRdb to the 5' RACE reads, yields one record per CDR3 protein. This table holds about a million distinct CDR3 sequences, roughly 50% found once. Sequencing was carried out using blood. These receptors all come from a woman aged 60-75 years in good health.

V usage is TRBV7-3 and J usage is TRBJ2-3; no reliable D call. The germline V gene encodes CDR1 SGHTA and CDR2 FQGTGA. The CDR3 length is 14 residues. Trimming cost V 5 bases and J 4 bases, with 13 bases left between them. This CDR3 is CASSHYSRADTQYF. The CDR3 region has the DNA TGTGCCAGCAGCCATTACTCCCGGGCAGATACGCAGTATTTT.

The chain has TRBV3-1 and TRBJ2-1, with unresolved D. This CDR3 has 13 amino acids. Germline loops: CDR1 LGHDT, CDR2 YNNKEL (reference sequence). V lost 4 bases and J 8 bases, leaving 12 bases between the germline ends. In DNA form, the CDR3 reads TGTGCCAGCAGCCCCTGGGATAACGATGAGCAGTTCTTC. Translated, it gives CASSPWDNDEQFF.

The chain couples TRBV20-1 to TRBJ2-1, with D perhaps matching TRBD1 or TRBD2 (6 bases each). Looked up from germline, CDR1 is DFQATT and CDR2 is SNEGSKA (reference sequence). The CDR3 sequence is 11 residues long. The V end was cut by 5 bases, the J end by 5 bases, with 7 bases between. The CDR3 reads CSAGGHNEQFF. The CDR3 DNA follows: TGCAGTGCTGGGGGGCACAATGAGCAGTTCTTC.

The chain links TRBV24-1 to TRBJ1-4; 7 bases match TRBD1. Germline loops: CDR1 KGHDR, CDR2 SFDVKD. There are 11 residues in the CDR3. V was pared by 10 bases and J by 8 bases, with 3 bases of the junction left unmatched. The DNA of the CDR3 is TGTGCCACGACAGGGTTCGAAAAACTGTTTTTT. Amino acids: CATTGFEKLFF.

The CDR3 DNA sequence: TGTGCCAGCTCACCATTGTTGGGAAATGGAAACGAGCAGTACTTC. Protein sequence: CASSPLLGNGNEQYF. The V call is TRBV18, the J call TRBJ2-7; D is uncertain. This CDR3 has 15 amino acids. V shed 2 bases and J shed 5 bases, with 16 bases lying between them. Germline V gene lookup returns CDR1 KGHSH and CDR2 LQKENI.

This clonotype has only a few counts. V is TRBV11-2 and J is TRBJ1-6; the D is unclear. The V end was cut by 0 bases, the J end by 11 bases, with 11 bases between. Germline V CDR1 and CDR2: SGHAT, FQNNGV. This CDR3 comprises 14 residues. CDR3 protein: CASSLDPEVTPLHF. As DNA, the CDR3 is TGTGCCAGCAGCTTAGATCCAGAGGTAACACCCCTCCACTTT.

The chain links TRBV6-2 or TRBV6-3 to TRBJ2-7; D unclear. The CDR3 is 12 amino acids. V was shortened by 6 bases and J by 4 bases, with 10 bases between the two germline ends. Germline V gene data show CDR1 as MNHEY and CDR2 as SVGEGT. In nucleotides, the CDR3 is TGTGCCAGCAGCTTTCTGAAGTACGAGCAGTACTTC. Its protein product is CASSFLKYEQYF.

The rearrangement uses TRBV4-1 and TRBJ2-4, with D possibly matching TRBD1 (6 bases). V was clipped by 1 base and J by 8 bases, with 12 bases between them. The CDR3 loop spans 14 amino acids. CDR1 and CDR2 from the germline V gene are MGHRA and YSYEKL. The CDR3 reads CASSQGPGEYIQYF. For the CDR3, the DNA is TGCGCCAGCAGCCAAGGGCCAGGGGAATACATTCAGTACTTC.

V gene TRBV6-2 or TRBV6-3 combines with J gene TRBJ2-1; D is perhaps TRBD2 (5 bases). The CDR3 has 15 residues. Trimming shortened V by 5 bases and J by 4 bases, and 15 bases separated the two germline ends. Germline-derived CDR1 and CDR2 are MNHEY and SVGEGT. The CDR3 DNA follows: TGTGCCAGCAGTCGAACGGGGTCCCTTTACAATGAGCAGTTCTTC. This sequence encodes CASSRTGSLYNEQFF.

This clonotype was seen a few times. J is TRBJ2-3 and V is TRBV4-2; D is unclear. Germline-derived CDR1 and CDR2 are LGHNA and YNFKEQ. The ends were cut back, 2 bases at V and 2 bases at J, with 11 bases in the middle. This CDR3 comprises 15 residues. CDR3 region: CASSQSRTDTDTQYF. The CDR3 bases are TGTGCCAGCAGCCAATCTCGCACGGACACAGATACGCAGTATTTT.

This chain joins TRBV28 and TRBJ2-3; TRBD2 agrees at 8 bases. V gave up 3 bases and J gave up 3 bases; unmatched junction bases: 5. CDR1 is MDHEN and CDR2 is SYDVKM in the germline V gene. The CDR3 is made up of 15 amino acids. CDR3 DNA sequence: TGTGCCAGCAGTTTGGGCGGGGGGAAAACAGATACGCAGTATTTT. Protein: CASSLGGGKTDTQYF.

This clonotype was seen a handful of times. V gene TRBV10-1 combines with J gene TRBJ2-4; a possible D gene is TRBD1 (6 bases). The J call is in doubt because the DNA end fits TRBJ2-7 better. The CDR3 totals 16 residues. The germline V gene encodes CDR1 WNHNN and CDR2 SYGVQD (reference sequence). CDR3 in DNA: TGCGCCAGCAGTTCGAGAACGGGACACTACTTAGCCGAGCAGTACTTC. It codes for CASSSRTGHYLAEQYF.

There are a few counts of this clonotype. This rearrangement joins TRBV20-1 to TRBJ2-7; TRBD2 agrees at 9 bases. The J call may be faulty, since TRBJ2-5 better matches the DNA end. This CDR3 spans 12 amino acids. Germline V gene lookup returns CDR1 DFQATT and CDR2 SNEGSKA (reference sequence). The CDR3 region is CSALSGRETQYF. CDR3 nucleotides: TGCAGTGCACTTAGCGGGAGAGAGACCCAGTACTTC.

V and J are TRBV28 and TRBJ2-7; TRBD2 is a possible D gene (5 bases). V lost 10 bases and J 5 bases, leaving 15 bases between the germline ends. Germline V gene data show CDR1 as MDHEN and CDR2 as SYDVKM. The CDR3 sequence is 12 residues long. The CDR3 is CATLLRAHEQYF. The CDR3 nucleotides read TGTGCCACCCTATTGAGGGCACACGAGCAGTACTTC. The complete variable domain, with remaining parts taken from reference TRBV28 and TRBJ2-7, reads DVKVTQSSRYLVKRTGEKVFLECVQDMDHENMFWYRQDPGLGLRLIYFSYDVKMKEKGDIPEGYSVSREKKERFSLILESASTNQTSMYLCATLLRAHEQYFGPGTRLTVT.

This clonotype was seen a few times. This chain joins TRBV20-1 and TRBJ2-1; TRBD2 matches 14 bases. The germline V gene has CDR1 DFQATT and CDR2 SNEGSKA (reference sequence). CDR3 length: 17 residues. J was trimmed by 0 bases and V by 5 bases; bases with no gene match: 6. The CDR3 DNA reads as TGCAGTGCTCGAGGGACTAGCGGGAGTCGCTCCTACAATGAGCAGTTCTTC. Translating it yields CSARGTSGSRSYNEQFF.

The genes are TRBV29-1 and TRBJ2-7; D is perhaps TRBD1 (6 bases). CDR1 is SQVTM and CDR2 is ANQGSEA in the germline V gene. The CDR3 is 13 amino acids. The ends were cut back, 5 bases at V and 2 bases at J, with 13 bases in the middle. CDR3 nucleotide sequence: TGCAGCGTTACCCCGACAGGAGCCTACGAGCAGTACTTC. Its protein is CSVTPTGAYEQYF.

The chain links TRBV6-2 or TRBV6-3 to TRBJ1-2, with D maybe TRBD1 (6 bases). Deletions cut 6 bases from V and 0 bases from J, with 11 bases between. Germline-derived CDR1 and CDR2 are MNHEY and SVGEGT. The CDR3 contains 14 residues. CDR3 sequence: CASRTGTPNYGYTF. Here the CDR3 DNA reads TGTGCCAGCAGAACCGGGACACCTAACTATGGCTACACCTTC.

This rearrangement joins TRBV5-1 to TRBJ2-3; 7 nucleotides match TRBD2. There are 16 residues in the CDR3. After removal of 5 bases from V and 2 bases from J, the junction contained 11 bases not matched to a gene. Germline V lookup: CDR1 SGHRS, CDR2 YFSETQ. This CDR3 reads CASRGGTRDYTDTQYF. CDR3 in DNA: TGCGCCAGCAGGGGGGGGACCCGGGACTACACAGATACGCAGTATTTT. The variable domain in full, completed from reference TRBV5-1 and TRBJ2-3, reads KAGVTQTPRYLIKTRGQQVTLSCSPISGHRSVSWYQQTPGQGLQFLFEYFSETQRNKGNFPGRFSGRQFSNSRSEMNVSTLELGDSALYLCASRGGTRDYTDTQYFGPGTRLTVL.

CDR3 sequence reads: CASSLALAGGGDTQYF. DNA of the CDR3: TGTGCCAGCAGCTTAGCGCTAGCGGGAGGAGGAGATACGCAGTATTTT. V usage is TRBV7-9 and J usage is TRBJ2-3; 11 nucleotides match TRBD2. This CDR3 comprises 16 residues. Germline trimming cut 0 bases from V and 5 bases from J; bases unmatched to any gene: 4. The V gene's germline CDR1 is SEHNR and CDR2 FQNEAQ (reference sequence).

This clonotype was observed many times. CDR3 residues: CASTKTGFRSYEQYF. In nucleotides, the CDR3 is TGTGCCAGCACCAAGACAGGGTTTAGATCCTACGAGCAGTACTTC. The V and J genes are TRBV21-1 and TRBJ2-7; the D call in the table, TRBD1, was not verified against the DNA. TRBV21-1 is a pseudogene segment. The CDR3 has 15 residues.

Comment on this clonotype: Because the CDR3's place on the DNA is in doubt, the DNA is left out and the CDR3 is given as listed by TCRdb. V usage is TRBV27 and J usage is TRBJ2-7. The length of the CDR3 is 13 amino acids, counting both ends. Per germline, CDR1 MNHEY and CDR2 SMNVEV (reference sequence). This CDR3 reads CASILGSEYEQYF.